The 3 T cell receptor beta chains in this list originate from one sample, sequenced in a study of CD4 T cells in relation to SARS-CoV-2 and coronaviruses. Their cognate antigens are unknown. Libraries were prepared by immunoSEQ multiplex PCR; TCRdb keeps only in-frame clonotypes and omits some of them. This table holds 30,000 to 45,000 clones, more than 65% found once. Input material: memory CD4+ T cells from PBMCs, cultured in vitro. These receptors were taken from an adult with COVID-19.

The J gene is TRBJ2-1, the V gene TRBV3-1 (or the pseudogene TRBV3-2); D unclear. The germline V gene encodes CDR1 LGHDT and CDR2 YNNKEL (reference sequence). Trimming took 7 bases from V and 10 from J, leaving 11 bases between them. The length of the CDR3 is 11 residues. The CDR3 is CASTNWIEQFF. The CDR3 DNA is TGTGCCAGCACCAACTGGATCGAGCAGTTCTTC.

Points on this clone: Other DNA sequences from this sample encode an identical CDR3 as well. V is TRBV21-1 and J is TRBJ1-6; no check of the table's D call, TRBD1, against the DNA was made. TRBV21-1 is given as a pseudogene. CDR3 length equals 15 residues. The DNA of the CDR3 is TGTGCCAGCAGCACTAGACAGGGGCATAATTCACCCCTCCACTTT. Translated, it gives CASSTRQGHNSPLHF.

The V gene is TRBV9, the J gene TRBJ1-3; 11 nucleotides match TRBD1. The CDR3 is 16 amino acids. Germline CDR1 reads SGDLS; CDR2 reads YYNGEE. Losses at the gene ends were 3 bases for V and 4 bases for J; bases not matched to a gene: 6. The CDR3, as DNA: TGTGCCAGCAGCGGAGGACAGGGGGCGAGGGGAAACACCATATATTTT. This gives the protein CASSGGQGARGNTIYF.